This T cell receptor (beta chain) derives from a study of shared clonotypes between healthy human individuals. Study observations and caveats: Clonotypes that were shared across a few donors made up about 5.1% of naive CD4 clonotypes.

Only CD45RO-negative cells positively selected for CCR7 counted as naive CD8 cells, so terminally differentiated effector memory CD45RA+ cells were excluded. Turning to this clone: Its antigen is unknown.

Each subset's genomic DNA was shared equally among a number of immunoSEQ plates. Each PCR replicate from the sorted subsets contained around 200 ng DNA, which is some 32,000 T cell genomes. Clones were read by immunoSEQ multiplex PCR, and TCRdb kept only the in-frame ones, dropping some. This repertoire shows roughly 2.1 million clones, more than 85% found once; its top ten account for 1.5% to 2%. Per the germline V gene, CDR1 is SGHDT and CDR2 is YYEEEE. The CDR3 runs 14 residues. The TCR was taken from a man younger than 35 in good health. Some clones in this sample may be carry-over from other donors' samples. Sequences were obtained from naive CD8+ T cells from PBMCs. The J gene is TRBJ2-5, the V gene TRBV5-6; TRBD1 matches 8 bases. The J call is in doubt because the DNA end fits TRBJ2-7 better. This CDR3 reads CASSLGTGLHEQYF. In DNA, the CDR3 is TGTGCCAGCAGCTTGGGGACAGGGCTCCACGAGCAGTACTTC.